Listed below are T cell receptor beta chains from one sample, sequenced in a study of shared clonotypes between healthy human individuals. This table comes from immunoSEQ multiplex PCR, and its TCRdb copy is limited to in-frame clones, with some not included. The data hold over 150,000 clones, with approximately 60% observed a single time. Input material: memory CD4+ T cells sorted from blood. Receptors originate from a man aged 25-45 years in good health. Both conserved end residues are part of each CDR3. D genes are given only for firm matches. Only some rows state a clone size, as once, few, many or a class for expanded clones.

j_call: TRBJ2-2
d_call: .
v_call: TRBV7-2
clone_size: .
cdr3_aa: CASSLDPSAGELFF
cdr3_nt: TGTGCCAGCAGCTTAGATCCATCCGCCGGGGAGCTGTTTTTT

j_call: TRBJ2-7
d_call: TRBD1
v_call: TRBV11-2
clone_size: .
cdr3_aa: CASSTGTGYSYEQYF
cdr3_nt: TGTGCCAGCAGCACTGGGACAGGGTACAGCTACGAGCAGTACTTC

j_call: TRBJ2-1
d_call: TRBD2
v_call: TRBV10-3
clone_size: .
cdr3_aa: CAISESSGRNNNEQFF
cdr3_nt: TGTGCCATCAGTGAGTCTAGCGGGCGGAATAACAATGAGCAGTTCTTC

j_call: TRBJ2-1
d_call: .
v_call: TRBV7-2
clone_size: .
cdr3_aa: CASSLGSYNEQFF
cdr3_nt: TGTGCCAGCAGCTTGGGCAGCTACAATGAGCAGTTCTTC

j_call: TRBJ2-7
d_call: TRBD2
v_call: TRBV5-1
clone_size: .
cdr3_aa: CASSDTSGLTYEQYF
cdr3_nt: TGCGCCAGCAGTGATACTAGCGGGCTTACCTACGAGCAGTACTTC

j_call: TRBJ1-1
d_call: .
v_call: TRBV2
clone_size: .
cdr3_aa: CASGNTKNTEAFF
cdr3_nt: TGTGCCAGCGGAAACACGAAAAACACTGAAGCTTTCTTT

j_call: TRBJ2-1
d_call: TRBD2
v_call: TRBV5-1
clone_size: few
cdr3_aa: CASSALKPGTSVSYNEQFF
cdr3_nt: TGCGCCAGCAGCGCATTAAAACCCGGGACTAGCGTCTCCTACAATGAGCAGTTCTTC

j_call: TRBJ2-5
d_call: TRBD1
v_call: TRBV29-1
clone_size: .
cdr3_aa: CSVAGGTGKETQYF
cdr3_nt: TGCAGCGTCGCTGGGGGGACAGGGAAAGAGACCCAGTACTTC

j_call: TRBJ2-7
d_call: .
v_call: TRBV28
clone_size: .
cdr3_aa: CASRDGNYEQYF
cdr3_nt: TGTGCCAGCCGGGACGGAAACTACGAGCAGTACTTC

j_call: TRBJ2-3
d_call: TRBD1
v_call: TRBV5-1
clone_size: once
cdr3_aa: CASSGQGAWTDTQYF
cdr3_nt: TGCGCCAGCAGCGGGCAGGGGGCCTGGACAGATACGCAGTATTTT

j_call: TRBJ2-2
d_call: .
v_call: TRBV7-2
clone_size: .
cdr3_aa: CASSLTKNTGELFF
cdr3_nt: TGTGCCAGCAGCTTAACAAAGAACACCGGGGAGCTGTTTTTT

j_call: TRBJ1-5
d_call: TRBD1
v_call: TRBV28
clone_size: .
cdr3_aa: CASTPWGQGESQHF
cdr3_nt: TGTGCCAGCACCCCGTGGGGACAGGGGGAGTCCCAGCATTTT

j_call: TRBJ2-1
d_call: .
v_call: TRBV28
clone_size: .
cdr3_aa: CASSIQSRPNEQFF
cdr3_nt: TGTGCCAGCAGTATACAGAGCAGACCCAATGAGCAGTTCTTC

j_call: TRBJ1-2
d_call: .
v_call: TRBV5-1
clone_size: .
cdr3_aa: CASSLQANYGYTF
cdr3_nt: TGCGCCAGCAGCTTGCAGGCTAACTATGGCTACACCTTC

j_call: TRBJ2-5
d_call: .
v_call: TRBV7-2
clone_size: .
cdr3_aa: CASSLASGLASTRETQYF
cdr3_nt: TGTGCCAGCAGCTTAGCATCCGGATTGGCTAGCACGAGGGAGACCCAGTACTTC

j_call: TRBJ2-6
d_call: .
v_call: TRBV5-1
clone_size: .
cdr3_aa: CASSPQASGANVLTF
cdr3_nt: TGCGCCAGCAGCCCTCAGGCCTCTGGGGCCAACGTCCTGACTTTC

j_call: TRBJ2-1
d_call: .
v_call: TRBV7-9
clone_size: .
cdr3_aa: CASSSDWGNEQFF
cdr3_nt: TGTGCCAGCAGCTCGGACTGGGGCAATGAGCAGTTCTTC

j_call: TRBJ2-7
d_call: .
v_call: TRBV28
clone_size: .
cdr3_aa: CASSLAGYEQYF
cdr3_nt: TGTGCCAGCAGTTTAGCGGGGTACGAGCAGTACTTC

j_call: TRBJ2-1
d_call: .
v_call: TRBV7-3
clone_size: .
cdr3_aa: CASSEGLGSYNEQFF
cdr3_nt: TGTGCCAGCAGCGAGGGACTCGGTTCCTACAATGAGCAGTTCTTC

j_call: TRBJ2-7
d_call: TRBD2
v_call: TRBV27
clone_size: .
cdr3_aa: CASSPGLAVSYEQYF
cdr3_nt: TGTGCCAGCAGCCCGGGACTAGCGGTTTCCTACGAGCAGTACTTC

j_call: TRBJ2-7
d_call: .
v_call: TRBV7-9
clone_size: .
cdr3_aa: CASSSVSSSSYEQYF
cdr3_nt: TGTGCCAGCAGTTCAGTGAGCAGTAGCTCCTACGAGCAGTACTTC

j_call: TRBJ1-4
d_call: TRBD1
v_call: TRBV5-1
clone_size: .
cdr3_aa: CASSLGGHRGNEKLFF
cdr3_nt: TGCGCCAGCAGCTTGGGCGGACACAGGGGTAATGAAAAACTGTTTTTT

j_call: TRBJ2-7
d_call: .
v_call: TRBV9
clone_size: .
cdr3_aa: CASSAGTGKTSYEQYF
cdr3_nt: TGTGCCAGCAGCGCAGGCACAGGGAAGACTTCCTACGAGCAGTACTTC

j_call: TRBJ2-1
d_call: .
v_call: TRBV10-1
clone_size: few
cdr3_aa: CASSEVAFSSYNEQFF
cdr3_nt: TGCGCCAGCAGTGAGGTGGCCTTTAGCTCCTACAATGAGCAGTTCTTC

j_call: TRBJ2-1
d_call: .
v_call: TRBV2
clone_size: .
cdr3_aa: CASHGVDNEQFF
cdr3_nt: TGTGCCAGCCACGGGGTCGACAATGAGCAGTTCTTC

j_call: TRBJ2-3
d_call: .
v_call: TRBV6-6
clone_size: .
cdr3_aa: CASSYPGTDTQYF
cdr3_nt: TGTGCCAGCAGTTACCCCGGCACAGATACGCAGTATTTT

j_call: TRBJ1-4
d_call: .
v_call: TRBV28
clone_size: .
cdr3_aa: CASSSPRATNEKLFF
cdr3_nt: TGTGCCAGCAGTTCTCCACGAGCAACTAATGAAAAACTGTTTTTT

j_call: TRBJ1-1
d_call: .
v_call: TRBV25-1
clone_size: few
cdr3_aa: CASSEVGPGADTEAFF
cdr3_nt: TGTGCCAGCAGTGAAGTTGGACCCGGGGCCGACACTGAAGCTTTCTTT

j_call: TRBJ1-5
d_call: .
v_call: TRBV6-1
clone_size: few
cdr3_aa: CASSEVAPRDNQPQHF
cdr3_nt: TGTGCCAGCAGTGAAGTAGCTCCTAGGGACAATCAGCCCCAGCATTTT

j_call: TRBJ1-1
d_call: TRBD1
v_call: TRBV5-1
clone_size: .
cdr3_aa: CASRLRASTTLRGVNTEAFF
cdr3_nt: TGCGCCAGCAGACTCCGGGCCTCCACTACCCTCAGGGGGGTAAACACTGAAGCTTTCTTT

j_call: TRBJ2-7
d_call: .
v_call: TRBV4-1
clone_size: .
cdr3_aa: CASSQGLNYEQYF
cdr3_nt: TGCGCCAGCAGCCAGGGACTTAACTACGAGCAGTACTTC